These 30 T cell receptor beta chains came from one sample sequenced in a study of glioma-infiltrating T cells. The iRepertoire nested amplicon-rescue multiplex PCR amplified TCR alpha and beta CDR3s from RNA. TCRdb passed the multiplex PCR reads through MiXCR, listing each CDR3 protein once. The sample has about 180,000 distinct CDR3 sequences; over 40% are singletons. Sequenced input: glioma tissue, nonneoplastic brain tissue, or PBMCs (not recorded which). Source of these receptors: a human donor with low-grade glioma or glioblastoma, undergoing nonglioma brain surgery, or in good health (not recorded which).

This clonotype was counted many times. The chain is built from TRBV27 and TRBJ2-3; D is ambiguous. Germline V gives CDR1 MNHEY, CDR2 SMNVEV (reference sequence). The V and J ends lost 3 bases and 4 bases respectively, with 8 bases between them. This CDR3 has 13 residues. DNA of the CDR3: TGTGCCAGCAGTTTGCCCAAGGCAGATACGCAGTATTTT. Protein: CASSLPKADTQYF.

The sample holds many counts of this clonotype. The J gene is TRBJ2-3, the V gene TRBV3-1; D may be TRBD1 (5 bases). The V gene lost 4 bases and the J gene lost 4 bases, with 15 bases spanning the gap. The germline V gene encodes CDR1 LGHDT and CDR2 YNNKEL (reference sequence). This CDR3 region has 15 residues. The DNA for the CDR3 is TGTGCCAGCAGCCGCCAAGGACAAGGGGCAGATACGCAGTATTTT. Its translation is CASSRQGQGADTQYF.

Points on this clonotype: With a much larger clone just one base away, this may be a read error. V is TRBV28 and J is TRBJ2-7; 10 bases line up with TRBD1. CDR1 is MDHEN, CDR2 SYDVKM, per germline. The trim removed 9 bases at V and 5 bases at J, leaving 13 bases unmatched. This CDR3 is built from 15 residues. The CDR3 nucleotides read TGTGCCAGTCATTCAGGGGGACAGGGGTTGGACGAGCAGTACTTC. Amino acid sequence: CASHSGGQGLDEQYF.

About this clonotype: A read error may be the cause here, since a much bigger clone is one base away. The rearrangement joins TRBV2 to TRBJ1-1; no reliable D call. The CDR3 contains 13 residues. Per germline, CDR1 SNHLY and CDR2 FYNNEI. This CDR3 is CTSKRDSNTEAFF. The CDR3 coding sequence is TGTACCAGCAAGAGGGATTCTAACACTGAAGCTTTCTTT.

This clonotype has just a few counts. CDR3 loop: CASSQEHDQPQHF. CDR3 nucleotides: TGTGCCAGCAGCCAAGAGCATGATCAGCCCCAGCATTTT. This chain connects TRBV14 to TRBJ1-5; D ambiguous. V was clipped by 0 bases and J by 5 bases, with 5 bases between them. CDR3 length equals 13 residues. The V gene's germline CDR1 is SGHDN and CDR2 FVKESK.

As to this clonotype: The CDR3 does not end in the conserved phenylalanine or tryptophan, so this is likely a read error. The chain combines TRBV25-1 with TRBJ2-7; D not certain. The CDR3 has 14 amino acids. CDR1 and CDR2 (germline): MGHDK, SYGVNS. The V and J ends lost 3 bases and 7 bases respectively, with 16 bases between them. The CDR3 loop reads CASSEGITYEEQYL. Here the CDR3 DNA reads TGTGCCAGCAGTGAGGGAATAACCTACGAGGAGCAGTACCTC.

This clonotype was found many times. The J gene is TRBJ1-4, the V gene TRBV25-1, with D possibly being TRBD1 (5 bases). This CDR3 region has 16 residues. Germline assignment: CDR1 MGHDK and CDR2 SYGVNS. V lost 5 bases and J lost 5, with 18 bases in between. As DNA, the CDR3 is TGTGCCAGCAGTAAAGGGGACGCACCGGGAAATGAAAAACTGTTTTTT. Its protein is CASSKGDAPGNEKLFF.

This clonotype was seen repeatedly, ten times or more. The V and J genes are TRBV20-1 and TRBJ1-2; 7 bases agree with TRBD1. V shed 2 bases and J 4 bases; nucleotides not matched to a gene: 7. Germline CDR1 reads DFQATT; CDR2 reads SNEGSKA (reference sequence). This CDR3 has 14 amino acids. CDR3 in amino acids: CSARRGQEAYGYTF. DNA of the CDR3: TGCAGTGCTAGACGAGGACAGGAGGCCTATGGCTACACCTTC.

A note on this clonotype: A much larger clonotype is one base distant, so this may be a read error. Here the CDR3 omits its conserved ending phenylalanine or tryptophan, so a read error is the likely source. The rearrangement uses TRBV6-4 and TRBJ2-3; no firm D call. V was shortened by 3 bases and J by 3 bases, with 10 bases between the two germline ends. Per germline, CDR1 MRHNA and CDR2 SNTAGT. The CDR3 extends over 14 amino acids. The CDR3 nucleotides are TGTGCCAGCAGTGAGACGGAGAGGACAGATACGCAGTATTTA. It codes for CASSETERTDTQYL.

As concerns this clonotype: This clone may be a read error of a much larger clone one base away. The rearrangement links TRBV20-1 to TRBJ2-7; 7 positions agree with TRBD2. CDR3 length: 15 residues. Germline lookup yields CDR1 DFQATT and CDR2 SNEGSKA (reference sequence). The CDR3 loop is CGARDPRLALYEQYF. The CDR3 DNA is TGCGGTGCTAGAGATCCCCGACTAGCTCTCTACGAGCAGTACTTC.

Ten or more counts support this clonotype. The DNA for the CDR3 is TGCGCCAGCAGCTTGGCCGTGGGAACTGAAGCTTTCTTT. It codes for CASSLAVGTEAFF. The chain links TRBV5-1 to TRBJ1-1; D unresolved. Germline CDR1 is SGHRS and CDR2 is YFSETQ. The V gene lost 0 bases and the J gene lost 5 bases, with 8 bases spanning the gap. The CDR3 length is 13 residues.

This clonotype was observed many times. Given the absence of the conserved phenylalanine or tryptophan at the CDR3 end, a read error is likely. The DNA is omitted, as the CDR3 cannot be located on it reliably, and the CDR3 follows TCRdb's listing. The CDR3 spells CATSERSWDGA. This chain joins TRBV24-1 and TRBJ1-4; TRBD1 reflects the table's D call only, with no check against the DNA. Per germline, CDR1 KGHDR and CDR2 SFDVKD. Inclusive of both ends, the CDR3 amounts to 11 amino acids.

There are many counts of this clonotype. The chain employs TRBV5-4 and TRBJ2-5; TRBD2 agrees at 11 bases. CDR1 is SGHNT and CDR2 is YYREEE in the germline V gene (reference sequence). The J segment lost 5 bases and the V segment lost 4 bases, leaving 7 bases of the junction unmatched. This CDR3 region has 15 residues. The CDR3 nucleotides read TGTGCCAGCAGCAGAACTAGCGGGAGTTTGGAGACCCAGTACTTC. Protein sequence: CASSRTSGSLETQYF.

The chain combines TRBV7-6 with TRBJ1-6, with a possible D match to TRBD1 (5 bases). The germline gives CDR1 SGHVS, CDR2 FNYEAQ. The V end was cut by 6 bases, the J end by 11 bases, with 14 bases between. This CDR3 has 13 residues. The CDR3 protein is CASSSDRNAPLHF. CDR3 sequence (DNA): TGTGCCAGCAGTTCAGACAGAAATGCACCCCTCCACTTT.

In this sample, this clonotype turned up a few times. The CDR3, as DNA: TGTGCCAGCAGTCCTGCCGCGAGAAACATTCAGTACTTC. It codes for CASSPAARNIQYF. This chain joins TRBV2 and TRBJ2-4; D is unresolved. In germline, CDR1 is SNHLY, CDR2 FYNNEI. This CDR3 region has 13 residues. V lost 5 bases and J lost 6, with 11 bases in between.

This clonotype was observed a few times. The gene calls are TRBV7-2 and TRBJ2-5; 8 positions match TRBD2. Germline CDR1 SGHTA, CDR2 FQGNSA. The CDR3 has 14 residues. Losses at the gene ends were 5 bases for V and 4 bases for J; bases not matched to a gene: 6. CDR3 residues: CASSAGLVGETQYF. The CDR3 DNA sequence: TGTGCCAGCAGCGCGGGACTAGTAGGAGAGACCCAGTACTTC.

This clonotype was seen once. A much larger clone is a single base away; this may be a read error. The chain joins TRBV4-2 to TRBJ1-1, with D unclear. CDR1 and CDR2 from the germline V gene are LGHNA and YNFKEQ. There are 14 residues in the CDR3. CDR3 sequence (DNA): TGTGCCAGCAGCCTTACGAGCCTGAACACTGTAGCTTTCTTT. It translates to CASSLTSLNTVAFF.

This clonotype came up many times. The chain joins TRBV15 to TRBJ1-5; no definite D call. Trimming took off 8 bases at V and 5 bases at J, with 16 bases between the two ends. The CDR3 sequence is 14 residues long. Per the germline V gene, CDR1 is LNHNV and CDR2 is YYDKDF (reference sequence). The chain's CDR3 is CATGPDLKHQPQHF. CDR3 in DNA: TGTGCCACCGGCCCGGATTTGAAGCATCAGCCCCAGCATTTT.

This clonotype was recorded many times. The chain uses TRBV27 and TRBJ2-7; 8 bases agree with TRBD2. The V and J ends lost 2 bases and 3 bases, in that order; junction bases with no gene match: 9. Per the germline V gene, CDR1 is MNHEY and CDR2 is SMNVEV (reference sequence). The length of the CDR3 is 16 residues. The CDR3 DNA follows: TGTGCCAGCAGTTTAAGTTGGAGCGGGAGACTCTACGAGCAGTACTTC. Its protein product is CASSLSWSGRLYEQYF.

The chain joins TRBV11-2 to TRBJ1-1; possibly TRBD1 for D (5 bases). The germline gives CDR1 SGHAT, CDR2 FQNNGV. V lost 5 bases and J lost 4, with 20 bases in between. The CDR3 contains 16 residues. The CDR3 here is CASSMELMERGTEAFF. The DNA for the CDR3 is TGTGCCAGCAGCATGGAGTTGATGGAGAGGGGCACTGAAGCTTTCTTT. The complete variable domain, with remaining parts taken from reference TRBV11-2 and TRBJ1-1, reads EAGVAQSPRYKIIEKRQSVAFWCNPISGHATLYWYQQILGQGPKLLIQFQNNGVVDDSQLPKDRFSAERLKGVDSTLKIQPAKLEDSAVYLCASSMELMERGTEAFFGQGTRLTVV.

The rearrangement links TRBV27 to TRBJ1-2; TRBD1 matches at 7 bases. Germline CDR1 and CDR2: MNHEY and SMNVEV (reference sequence). J was trimmed by 4 bases and V by 2 bases; bases with no gene match: 7. CDR3 length: 15 amino acids. This CDR3 is CASSLASDRVYGYTF. CDR3 in DNA: TGTGCCAGCAGTTTAGCATCAGACAGGGTCTATGGCTACACCTTC.

The genes are TRBV29-1 and TRBJ2-7; 11 bases align to TRBD2. CDR3 size: 15 residues. Per germline, CDR1 SQVTM and CDR2 ANQGSEA. V dropped 7 bases and J dropped 2; count of bases not matched to a gene: 10. The CDR3 spells CSARGTLAGAYEQYF. CDR3 bases: TGCAGCGCTAGGGGGACACTAGCGGGGGCCTACGAGCAGTACTTC.

Note on this clonotype: The junction departs from germline at one end; a sequencing error may be responsible. This rearrangement joins TRBV27 to TRBJ1-6; D gene ambiguous. This CDR3 is built from 15 residues. CDR1 is MNHEY, CDR2 SMNVEV, per germline (reference sequence). The CDR3 DNA follows: TGTGCCAGAAGTTTACCGCGGACGGGTAATTCACCCCTTCACTTT. Translating it yields CARSLPRTGNSPLHF.

The chain uses TRBV27 and TRBJ2-1; TRBD2 matches 10 bases. The ends lost 6 bases at V and 8 bases at J; junction bases unmatched: 4. Germline-derived CDR1 and CDR2 are MNHEY and SMNVEV (reference sequence). This CDR3 has 13 residues. The CDR3 protein is CASRAAGGDEQFF. The CDR3 region has the DNA TGTGCCAGCAGAGCAGCGGGAGGGGATGAGCAGTTCTTC.

Points on this clonotype: A much larger clone sits a single nucleotide away, making a read error possible. The CDR3 loop is CSTSGGNEAFF. CDR3 bases: TGCAGTACCTCGGGCGGGAATGAAGCTTTCTTT. This chain uses TRBV20-1 with TRBJ1-1; D not resolved. This CDR3 is built from 11 residues. V lost 8 bases to trimming and J lost 7 bases, with 14 bases between them. Germline V gene lookup returns CDR1 DFQATT and CDR2 SNEGSKA (reference sequence).

As regards this clonotype: It may be a read error: a sequence one base away is much more abundant. The chain joins TRBV27 to TRBJ2-1, with D possibly matching TRBD2 (7 bases). From germline, CDR1 is MNHEY and CDR2 SMNVEV (reference sequence). The CDR3 is 13 amino acids. CDR3 in DNA: TGTGCCATCCGGGGGGCCTCCAACAATGAGCAGTTCTTC. It specifies CAIRGASNNEQFF.

This clonotype has only a few counts. This chain links TRBV7-9 with TRBJ1-2; D remains unclear. The CDR3 sequence is 15 residues long. Germline CDR1 SEHNR, CDR2 FQNEAQ (reference sequence). Trimming removed 4 bases at V and 6 bases at J, with 18 bases between. The CDR3 DNA reads TGTGCCAGCAGCTCGTTAGACGGCCCAAAGGATGGCTACACCTTC. Residues: CASSSLDGPKDGYTF.

Notes on this clonotype: A much larger clone lies one base from this, so it may be a read error. This rearrangement joins TRBV20-1 to TRBJ2-3, with D possibly being TRBD2 (6 bases). V lost 2 bases to trimming and J lost 14 bases, with 17 bases between them. The CDR3 extends over 12 amino acids. Germline-derived CDR1 and CDR2 are DFQATT and SNEGSKA (reference sequence). This chain's CDR3 is CSARLTGDRPYF. In DNA, the CDR3 is TGCAGTGCTAGATTAACGGGAGACCGCCCGTATTTT.

This clonotype was recorded many times. The chain couples TRBV27 to TRBJ1-5, with no clear D. This CDR3 is 14 amino acids long. Germline V gene data show CDR1 as MNHEY and CDR2 as SMNVEV (reference sequence). The germline V and J ends were trimmed by 2 bases and 9 bases, with 14 bases remaining between them. In nucleotides, the CDR3 is TGTGCCAGCAGTTTACGGGGAATTAATGGGCCCCAGCATTTT. It translates to CASSLRGINGPQHF.

This clonotype was detected only once. The junction does not match germline at one end; this may be a read error. The chain combines TRBV4-2 with TRBJ2-1; TRBD2 matches 8 bases. The length of the CDR3 is 16 residues. Germline V gives CDR1 LGHNA, CDR2 YNFKEQ. The CDR3: CARSQEGTSLYNEQFF. The DNA of the CDR3 is TGTGCCAGAAGCCAAGAAGGGACTAGTCTCTACAATGAGCAGTTCTTC.